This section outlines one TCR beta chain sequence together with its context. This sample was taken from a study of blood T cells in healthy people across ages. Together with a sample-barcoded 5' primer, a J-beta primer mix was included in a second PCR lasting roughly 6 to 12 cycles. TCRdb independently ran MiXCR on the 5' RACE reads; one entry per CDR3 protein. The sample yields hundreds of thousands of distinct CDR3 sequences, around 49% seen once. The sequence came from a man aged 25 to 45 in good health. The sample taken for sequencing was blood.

In DNA form, the CDR3 reads TGTGCCAGCAGCCTCGTGGGGCAGCTTAATTCACCCCTCCACTTT. Residues: CASSLVGQLNSPLHF. The V gene is TRBV4-2, the J gene TRBJ1-6, with D perhaps matching TRBD1 (5 bases). CDR1 is LGHNA, CDR2 YNFKEQ, per germline. The CDR3 consists of 15 residues. V shed 4 bases and J shed 6 bases, with 13 bases lying between them.